The 15 T cell receptor beta chains given below trace back to one sample, sequenced in a study of cytomegalovirus exposure and HLA in healthy donors. Generated by immunoSEQ multiplex PCR, the TCRdb table keeps only in-frame clones and is missing some. The data show 300,000 to 450,000 clones, approximately 90% seen once. Sequencing was performed on PBMCs. The receptors stem from a woman under 30 in good health and CMV-seronegative.

This clone was counted between two and nine times. Other DNA sequences in this specimen translate into the identical CDR3. The chain uses TRBV27 and TRBJ2-7; TRBD1 agrees at 7 bases. The CDR3 is 13 residues long. CDR1 and CDR2 (germline): MNHEY, SMNVEV (reference sequence). V shed 2 bases and J 7 bases; nucleotides not matched to a gene: 5. In DNA form, the CDR3 reads TGTGCCAGCAGTTTAAAGGGGGCCGGGGAGCAGTACTTC. Its translation: CASSLKGAGEQYF.

The table lists this clone with a few counts. V and J are TRBV5-1 and TRBJ2-2, with no clear D. This CDR3 has 15 amino acids. Germline CDR1 reads SGHRS; CDR2 reads YFSETQ. V lost 0 bases and J 0 bases, leaving 6 bases between the germline ends. The CDR3 sequence: CASSLDRSNTGELFF. CDR3 coding DNA: TGCGCCAGCAGCTTGGACAGATCGAACACCGGGGAGCTGTTTTTT.

The chain employs TRBV21-1 and TRBJ2-1; the table's D call, TRBD2, was not checked against the DNA. TRBV21-1 is deemed a pseudogene. The CDR3 has 14 amino acids. In nucleotides, the CDR3 is TGTGCCAAACCCCGGGACTGCCACAACAATGAGCAGTTCTTC. It encodes CAKPRDCHNNEQFF.

The gene calls are TRBV11-2 and TRBJ2-7; D unclear. CDR3 length equals 13 residues. The V end lost 5 bases, the J end lost 3 bases, and 11 bases lay between the germline ends. CDR1 and CDR2 (germline): SGHAT, FQNNGV. The CDR3 sequence: CASSVGSFYEQYF. CDR3 in DNA: TGTGCCAGCAGCGTCGGGTCCTTCTACGAGCAGTACTTC.

The genes are TRBV7-9 and TRBJ1-3, with TRBD1 matching 10 bases. CDR3 length: 16 amino acids. Germline V CDR1 and CDR2: SEHNR, FQNEAQ (reference sequence). V shed 3 bases and J 4 bases; nucleotides not matched to a gene: 6. The CDR3 here is CASSFPGTGVGNTIYF. CDR3 DNA: TGTGCCAGCAGCTTTCCCGGGACAGGGGTCGGAAACACCATATATTTT.

The V call is TRBV2, the J call TRBJ2-7; D perhaps matches TRBD1 (7 bases). V shed 4 bases and J shed 2 bases, with 15 bases lying between them. The CDR3 runs to 15 residues. Per germline, CDR1 SNHLY and CDR2 FYNNEI. The CDR3 DNA follows: TGTGCCAGCAGTGCGACAGGGACTGGCACCTACGAGCAGTACTTC. It encodes CASSATGTGTYEQYF.

V usage is TRBV11-2 and J usage is TRBJ2-3; no definite D call. CDR1 is SGHAT and CDR2 is FQNNGV in the germline V gene. V lost 1 base and J lost 2, with 4 bases in between. The CDR3 contains 13 residues. In DNA form, the CDR3 reads TGTGCCAGCAGCTTAGTGGCCACAGATACGCAGTATTTT. Translation gives CASSLVATDTQYF.

As to this clone: Other DNA sequences of this sample code for an identical CDR3. This rearrangement joins TRBV27 to TRBJ2-1; 7 bases fit TRBD2. Trimming at V came to 6 bases and at J to 0 bases, leaving 2 bases not matched to a gene. The CDR3 runs 14 residues. Looked up from germline, CDR1 is MNHEY and CDR2 is SMNVEV (reference sequence). Written as DNA, the CDR3 is TGTGCCAGCAGAGCGGGAAGCTCCTACAATGAGCAGTTCTTC. Amino acids: CASRAGSSYNEQFF.

V usage is TRBV7-9 and J usage is TRBJ2-7; perhaps TRBD1 as D (5 bases). The CDR3 has 14 amino acids. The V and J ends lost 3 bases and 2 bases respectively, with 11 bases between them. The V gene's germline CDR1 is SEHNR and CDR2 FQNEAQ (reference sequence). The CDR3 here is CASSFQGMAYEQYF. The CDR3 region has the DNA TGTGCCAGCAGCTTTCAGGGCATGGCCTACGAGCAGTACTTC.

This sequence joins TRBV27 and TRBJ2-3, with D hard to call. The CDR3 has 15 amino acids. Germline V lookup: CDR1 MNHEY, CDR2 SMNVEV (reference sequence). V shed 1 base and J shed 0 bases, with 8 bases lying between them. The CDR3 sequence: CASSLFPQSTDTQYF. CDR3 in DNA: TGTGCCAGCAGTTTATTCCCCCAGAGCACAGATACGCAGTATTTT.

The gene calls are TRBV18 and TRBJ2-3; D possibly corresponds to TRBD2 (6 bases). The V gene lost 3 bases and the J gene lost 1 base, with 23 bases spanning the gap. The CDR3 has 19 amino acids. Germline V lookup: CDR1 KGHSH, CDR2 LQKENI. CDR3 sequence reads: CASSPFGPMKGGGTDTQYF. Here the CDR3 DNA reads TGTGCCAGCTCACCTTTTGGCCCAATGAAGGGCGGGGGCACAGATACGCAGTATTTT.

The rearrangement uses TRBV4-1 and TRBJ1-2; 7 bases agree with TRBD1. The germline V gene has CDR1 MGHRA and CDR2 YSYEKL. The CDR3 runs to 14 residues. Losses at the gene ends were 8 bases for V and 3 bases for J; bases not matched to a gene: 9. DNA for the CDR3: TGCGCCAGCGCCGCCTACCAGGGGGACTATGGCTACACCTTC. Translation gives CASAAYQGDYGYTF.

The rearrangement links TRBV7-9 to TRBJ2-7; 10 bases match TRBD2. The CDR3 spans 14 residues. CDR1 is SEHNR and CDR2 is FQNEAQ in the germline V gene (reference sequence). V lost 4 bases and J lost 1; bases outside the gene matches: 1. CDR3 sequence (DNA): TGTGCCAGCAGCTCTAGCGGGGGTTCCTACGAGCAGTACTTC. Translated: CASSSSGGSYEQYF.

The chain is built from TRBV10-3 and TRBJ2-7, with 9 bases matching TRBD1. Trimming cost V 4 bases and J 2 bases; bases outside gene matches: 3. Germline assignment: CDR1 ENHRY and CDR2 SYGVKD. This CDR3 region has 14 residues. CDR3 sequence (DNA): TGTGCCATCAGTGGACAGGGGGGGACCTACGAGCAGTACTTC. Protein: CAISGQGGTYEQYF.

The J gene is TRBJ1-2, the V gene TRBV27; weak D call: TRBD1 (5 bases). This CDR3 comprises 14 residues. Trimming stripped 8 bases from V and 8 bases from J, with 21 bases between. Germline CDR1 and CDR2: MNHEY and SMNVEV (reference sequence). CDR3 protein: CASSARDLPEGYTF. Written as DNA, the CDR3 is TGTGCCAGCTCGGCGAGGGACTTACCGGAGGGCTACACCTTC.